This entry lists 18 T cell receptor beta chains sequenced from one sample in a study of blood T cell repertoires in COVID-19. The table came from immunoSEQ multiplex PCR; TCRdb's copy has only in-frame clones and leaves some out. The repertoire holds about 500,000 clones, with roughly 91% as singletons. Sequencing was done on a sample of peripheral blood. The receptors were gathered from a woman in her forties or fifties with COVID-19, enrolled during active disease.

As for this clone: In the same sample, other DNA sequences code for this CDR3. V usage is TRBV5-5 and J usage is TRBJ1-3; D is perhaps TRBD1 (5 bases). The CDR3 is made up of 15 amino acids. CDR1 and CDR2 from the germline V gene are SGHKS and YYEKEE (reference sequence). The V end was cut by 0 bases, the J end by 4 bases, with 11 bases between. CDR3 sequence (DNA): TGTGCCAGCAGCTTGGCGGGGGGGAGCGGAAACACCATATATTTT. Its protein is CASSLAGGSGNTIYF.

The chain joins TRBV9 to TRBJ2-3; TRBD2 matches 8 bases. The CDR3 length is 15 residues. V was clipped by 4 bases and J by 2 bases; unmatched bases: 6. CDR1 is SGDLS and CDR2 is YYNGEE in the germline V gene. In DNA, the CDR3 is TGTGCCAGCAGCCCTACTAGCGGAGTCACAGATACGCAGTATTTT. It specifies CASSPTSGVTDTQYF.

This clone was counted a few times. This chain links TRBV18 with TRBJ1-1, with 7 bases aligning to TRBD1. Germline V gene sequence: CDR1 KGHSH, CDR2 LQKENI. CDR3 length equals 13 residues. V trimming: 6 bases; J trimming: 0 bases; junction bases outside the gene matches: 1. CDR3 sequence reads: CASSTGMNTEAFF. The CDR3 region has the DNA TGTGCCAGCTCGACAGGGATGAACACTGAAGCTTTCTTT.

The chain recombines TRBV11-2 with TRBJ1-4; D is unclear. The CDR3 has 15 residues. Germline-derived CDR1 and CDR2 are SGHAT and FQNNGV. The V gene lost 8 bases and the J gene lost 3 bases, with 16 bases spanning the gap. The CDR3 nucleotides read TGTGCCAGCTCAATAGCCCGAATACCTAATGAAAAACTGTTTTTT. Encoded protein: CASSIARIPNEKLFF.

The rearrangement links TRBV6-1 to TRBJ1-1, with D tentatively TRBD1 (6 bases). Per the germline V gene, CDR1 is MNHNS and CDR2 is SASEGT. The ends were cut back, 1 base at V and 5 bases at J, with 14 bases in the middle. The CDR3 is 15 amino acids. CDR3 residues: CASSEGEWGQTEAFF. As DNA, the CDR3 is TGTGCCAGCAGTGAAGGGGAATGGGGGCAGACTGAAGCTTTCTTT.

V usage is TRBV5-4 and J usage is TRBJ2-7; the match to TRBD1 covers 12 bases. The J segment lost 3 bases and the V segment lost 4 bases, leaving 5 bases of the junction unmatched. CDR1 is SGHNT, CDR2 YYREEE, per germline (reference sequence). The CDR3 contains 15 residues. CDR3 amino acids: CASSPGTGGFYEQYF. In DNA, the CDR3 is TGTGCCAGCAGCCCCGGGACAGGGGGCTTCTACGAGCAGTACTTC.

The V call is TRBV5-6, the J call TRBJ2-7; D is ambiguous. There are 13 residues in the CDR3. Germline CDR1 SGHDT, CDR2 YYEEEE. Trimming stripped 4 bases from V and 3 bases from J, with 11 bases between. The DNA for the CDR3 is TGTGCCAGCAGCCTCGGGTTCCGCTACGAGCAGTACTTC. This sequence encodes CASSLGFRYEQYF.

This chain joins TRBV27 and TRBJ2-3; D unresolved. This CDR3 has 17 residues. Germline V gene data show CDR1 as MNHEY and CDR2 as SMNVEV (reference sequence). Trimming removed 6 bases at V and 4 bases at J, with 23 bases between. CDR3 DNA sequence: TGTGCCAGCAGGCTAAGCATGTCCCTCGCCTCCGCAGATACGCAGTATTTT. Encoded protein: CASRLSMSLASADTQYF.

For this clone: Other DNA sequences in this sample translate to the same CDR3. The V and J genes are TRBV5-1 and TRBJ1-1; TRBD1 aligns across 9 bases. Germline V lookup: CDR1 SGHRS, CDR2 YFSETQ. With V trimmed by 5 bases and J by 5 bases, 1 base remained unmatched. The CDR3 runs to 12 residues. CDR3 protein: CASRTGGTEAFF. The CDR3 DNA reads TGCGCCAGCAGGACAGGGGGGACTGAAGCTTTCTTT.

The genes are TRBV12-3 or TRBV12-4 and TRBJ1-1; no clear D gene. This CDR3 comprises 13 residues. The V end lost 1 base, the J end lost 7 bases, and 10 bases lay between the germline ends. The CDR3 protein is CASSLVGAIEAFF. DNA for the CDR3: TGTGCCAGCAGTTTAGTAGGAGCCATTGAAGCTTTCTTT.

This chain joins TRBV7-2 and TRBJ1-4; 11 bases line up with TRBD1. There are 16 residues in the CDR3. V gave up 2 bases and J gave up 8 bases; unmatched junction bases: 7. Germline loops: CDR1 SGHTA, CDR2 FQGNSA. CDR3 bases: TGTGCCAGCAGCTTACACCTTGGACAGGGGGCGGAAAAACTGTTTTTT. Translated, it gives CASSLHLGQGAEKLFF. Together with reference TRBV7-2 and TRBJ1-4, the CDR3 gives the full variable domain: GAGVSQSPSNKVTEKGKDVELRCDPISGHTALYWYRQSLGQGLEFLIYFQGNSAPDKSGLPSDRFSAERTGGSVSTLTIQRTQQEDSAVYLCASSLHLGQGAEKLFFGSGTQLSVL.

This chain uses TRBV24-1 with TRBJ2-3; the D is unclear. Trimming removed 4 bases from V and 3 bases from J, with 10 bases in between. This CDR3 spans 14 amino acids. Germline V gene lookup returns CDR1 KGHDR and CDR2 SFDVKD. The DNA for the CDR3 is TGTGCCACCAGTGACCCCGGTCGAACAGATACGCAGTATTTT. Its protein is CATSDPGRTDTQYF.

With respect to this clone: Its ends do not fully match the called genes, so a read error is possible. The gene calls are TRBV4-1 and TRBJ1-5; D gene uncertain. CDR3 length: 16 amino acids. Germline CDR1 MGHRA, CDR2 YSYEKL. In DNA form, the CDR3 reads TGCGCCAGCAGTCAAGGGAGGGCTCCTAGCAATCAGCCCCAGCATTTT. It is translated as CASSQGRAPSNQPQHF.

For the CDR3, the DNA is TGTGCCAGCAGTAGGACAGGGTACAATGAGCAGTTCTTC. This sequence encodes CASSRTGYNEQFF. V is TRBV6-5 and J is TRBJ2-1, with 8 positions matching TRBD1. The V gene's germline CDR1 is MNHEY and CDR2 SVGAGI. The V and J ends lost 5 bases and 4 bases, in that order; junction bases with no gene match: 1. There are 13 residues in the CDR3.

In this sample, this clone turned up a few times. The rearrangement joins TRBV7-9 to TRBJ1-2; D is undetermined. The V gene lost 4 bases and the J gene lost 4 bases, with 16 bases spanning the gap. The CDR3 is 15 amino acids. Germline V gene lookup returns CDR1 SEHNR and CDR2 FQNEAQ (reference sequence). CDR3 amino acids: CASSSLQQNPYGYTF. In DNA, the CDR3 is TGTGCCAGCAGCTCTTTACAGCAGAACCCCTATGGCTACACCTTC.

The V call is TRBV6-1, the J call TRBJ1-1, with a weak D call TRBD1 (5 bases). Germline-derived CDR1 and CDR2 are MNHNS and SASEGT. This CDR3 contains 11 residues. V lost 2 bases, J lost 7 bases, and 5 bases lay in between. The CDR3 region has the DNA TGTGCCAGCAGTGAACAGGGTGAAGCTTTCTTT. Protein: CASSEQGEAFF.

The chain combines TRBV20-1 with TRBJ2-1; no clear D. Germline V gene lookup returns CDR1 DFQATT and CDR2 SNEGSKA (reference sequence). The V end was cut by 0 bases, the J end by 6 bases, with 3 bases between. There are 11 residues in the CDR3. The CDR3 here is CSARDLNEQFF. Here the CDR3 DNA reads TGCAGTGCTAGAGATCTCAATGAGCAGTTCTTC.

This clone was recorded only once. V usage is TRBV9 and J usage is TRBJ2-2, with D maybe TRBD1 (5 bases). Per the germline V gene, CDR1 is SGDLS and CDR2 is YYNGEE. Deletions cut 0 bases from V and 6 bases from J, with 6 bases between. CDR3 size: 13 residues. The CDR3 protein is CASSVVGAGELFF. CDR3 bases: TGTGCCAGCAGCGTAGTAGGGGCCGGGGAGCTGTTTTTT.